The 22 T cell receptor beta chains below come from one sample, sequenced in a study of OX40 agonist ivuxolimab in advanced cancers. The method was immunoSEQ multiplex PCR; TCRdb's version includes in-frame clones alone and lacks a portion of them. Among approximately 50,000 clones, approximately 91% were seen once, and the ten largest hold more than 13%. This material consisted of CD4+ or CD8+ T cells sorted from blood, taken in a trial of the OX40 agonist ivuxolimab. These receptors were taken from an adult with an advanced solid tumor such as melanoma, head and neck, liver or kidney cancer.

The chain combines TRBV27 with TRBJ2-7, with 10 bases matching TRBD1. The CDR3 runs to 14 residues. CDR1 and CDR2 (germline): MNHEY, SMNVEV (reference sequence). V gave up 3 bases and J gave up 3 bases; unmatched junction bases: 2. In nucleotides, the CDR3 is TGTGCCAGCAGTTTTGGGACAGGGGTCTACGAGCAGTACTTC. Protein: CASSFGTGVYEQYF.

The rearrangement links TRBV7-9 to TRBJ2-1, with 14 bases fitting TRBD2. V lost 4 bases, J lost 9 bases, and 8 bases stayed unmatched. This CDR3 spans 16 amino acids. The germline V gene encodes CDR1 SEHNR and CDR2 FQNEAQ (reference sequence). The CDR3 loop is CASSSPTSGGEFEQFF. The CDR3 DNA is TGTGCCAGCAGCTCACCGACTAGCGGGGGGGAATTTGAGCAGTTCTTC.

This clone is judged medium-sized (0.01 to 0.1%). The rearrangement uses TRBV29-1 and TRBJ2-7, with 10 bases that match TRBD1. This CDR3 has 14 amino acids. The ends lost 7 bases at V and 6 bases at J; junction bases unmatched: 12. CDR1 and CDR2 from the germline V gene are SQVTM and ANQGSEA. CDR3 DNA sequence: TGCAGCGCCGAAACCGGGACAGGGGAGACCGAGCAGTACTTC. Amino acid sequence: CSAETGTGETEQYF.

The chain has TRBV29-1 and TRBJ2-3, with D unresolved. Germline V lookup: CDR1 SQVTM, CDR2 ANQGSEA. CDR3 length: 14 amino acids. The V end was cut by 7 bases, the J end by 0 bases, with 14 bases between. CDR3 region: CSAIDRASTDTQYF. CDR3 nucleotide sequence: TGCAGCGCTATAGACCGAGCTAGCACAGATACGCAGTATTTT.

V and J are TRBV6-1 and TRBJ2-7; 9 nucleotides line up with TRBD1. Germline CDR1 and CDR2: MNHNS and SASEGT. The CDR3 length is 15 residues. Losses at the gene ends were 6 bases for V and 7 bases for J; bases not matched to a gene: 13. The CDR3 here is CASSPRRDRADEQYF. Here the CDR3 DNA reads TGTGCCAGCAGCCCCCGCCGGGACAGGGCGGATGAGCAGTACTTC.

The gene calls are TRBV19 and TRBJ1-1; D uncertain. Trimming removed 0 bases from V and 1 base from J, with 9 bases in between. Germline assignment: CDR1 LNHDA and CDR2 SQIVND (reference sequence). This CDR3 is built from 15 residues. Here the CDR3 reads CASSIDPDGNTEAFF. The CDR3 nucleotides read TGTGCCAGTAGTATAGACCCGGACGGGAACACTGAAGCTTTCTTT.

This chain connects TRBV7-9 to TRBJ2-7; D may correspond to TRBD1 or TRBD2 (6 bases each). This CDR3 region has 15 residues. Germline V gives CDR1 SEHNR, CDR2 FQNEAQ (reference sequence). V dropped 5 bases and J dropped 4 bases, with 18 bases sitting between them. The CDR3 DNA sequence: TGTGCCAGCAGCCCTGGTAGGGGGGAACCTTACGAGCAGTACTTC. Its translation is CASSPGRGEPYEQYF.

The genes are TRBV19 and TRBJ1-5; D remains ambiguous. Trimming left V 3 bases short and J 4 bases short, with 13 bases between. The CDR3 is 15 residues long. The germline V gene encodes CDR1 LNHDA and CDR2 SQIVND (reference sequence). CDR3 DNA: TGTGCCAGTAGTATGATGGAAGGGTGGAATCAGCCCCAGCATTTT. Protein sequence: CASSMMEGWNQPQHF.

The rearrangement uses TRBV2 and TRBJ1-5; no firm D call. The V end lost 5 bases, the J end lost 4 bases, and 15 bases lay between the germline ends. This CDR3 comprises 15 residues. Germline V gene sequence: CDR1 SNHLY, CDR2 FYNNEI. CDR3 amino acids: CASSITGVPNQPQHF. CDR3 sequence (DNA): TGTGCCAGCAGTATAACCGGGGTCCCGAATCAGCCCCAGCATTTT.

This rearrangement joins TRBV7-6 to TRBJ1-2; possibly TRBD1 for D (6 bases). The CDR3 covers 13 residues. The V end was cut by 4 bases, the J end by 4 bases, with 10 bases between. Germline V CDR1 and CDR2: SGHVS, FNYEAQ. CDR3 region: CASSSQGSYGYTF. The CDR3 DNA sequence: TGTGCCAGCAGCTCCCAGGGGAGCTATGGCTACACCTTC.

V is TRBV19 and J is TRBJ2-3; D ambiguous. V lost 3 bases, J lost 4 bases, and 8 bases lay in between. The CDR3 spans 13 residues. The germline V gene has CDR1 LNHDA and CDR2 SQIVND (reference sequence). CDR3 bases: TGTGCCAGTAGTATTATTGTCGCAGATACGCAGTATTTT. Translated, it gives CASSIIVADTQYF. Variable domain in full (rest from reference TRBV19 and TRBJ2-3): DGGITQSPKYLFRKEGQNVTLSCEQNLNHDAMYWYRQDPGQGLRLIYYSQIVNDFQKGDIAEGYSVSREKKESFPLTVTSAQKNPTAFYLCASSIIVADTQYFGPGTRLTVL.

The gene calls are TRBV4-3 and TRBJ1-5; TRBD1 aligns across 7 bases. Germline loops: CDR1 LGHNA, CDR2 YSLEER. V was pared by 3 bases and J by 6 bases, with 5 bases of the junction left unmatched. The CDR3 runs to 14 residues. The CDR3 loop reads CASSHDRVTQPQHF. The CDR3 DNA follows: TGCGCCAGCAGCCATGACAGGGTTACTCAGCCCCAGCATTTT.

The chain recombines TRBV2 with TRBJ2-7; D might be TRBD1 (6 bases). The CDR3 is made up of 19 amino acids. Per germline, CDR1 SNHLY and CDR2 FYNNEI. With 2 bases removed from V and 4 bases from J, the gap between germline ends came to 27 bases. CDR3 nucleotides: TGTGCCAGCAGTGAACAGGTCACAGGGTACCAATCCCCCATATACGAGCAGTACTTC. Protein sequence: CASSEQVTGYQSPIYEQYF.

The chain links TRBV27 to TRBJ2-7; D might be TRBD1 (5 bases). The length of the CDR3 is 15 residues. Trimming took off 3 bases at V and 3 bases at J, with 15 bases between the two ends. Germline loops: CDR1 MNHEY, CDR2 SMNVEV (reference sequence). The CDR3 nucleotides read TGTGCCAGCAGTTTCCCCGAGACAGCGTTCTACGAGCAGTACTTC. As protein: CASSFPETAFYEQYF.

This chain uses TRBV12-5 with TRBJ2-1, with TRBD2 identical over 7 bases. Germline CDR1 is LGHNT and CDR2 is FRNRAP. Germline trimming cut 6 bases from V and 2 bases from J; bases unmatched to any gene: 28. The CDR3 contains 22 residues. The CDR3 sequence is CASGFELYGRGLDGDPYNEQFF. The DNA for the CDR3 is TGTGCTAGTGGCTTTGAACTCTATGGGAGGGGTCTTGATGGGGATCCCTACAATGAGCAGTTCTTC.

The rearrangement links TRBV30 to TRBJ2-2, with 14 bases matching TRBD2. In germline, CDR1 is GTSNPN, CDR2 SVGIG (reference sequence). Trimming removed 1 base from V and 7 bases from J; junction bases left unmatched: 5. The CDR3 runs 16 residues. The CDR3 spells CAWSGLAGGPGGELFF. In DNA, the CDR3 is TGTGCCTGGAGTGGACTAGCGGGGGGGCCTGGCGGGGAGCTGTTTTTT.

The DNA for the CDR3 is TGTGCCAGCAGTTTAAGCCCACTTGATTCGGGCACAGATACGCAGTATTTT. Amino acid sequence: CASSLSPLDSGTDTQYF. This chain links TRBV27 with TRBJ2-3; no clear D gene. V lost 2 bases to trimming and J lost 1 base, with 16 bases between them. The CDR3 has 17 amino acids. The germline V gene encodes CDR1 MNHEY and CDR2 SMNVEV (reference sequence).

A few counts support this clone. CDR3 protein: CASGLSGSNQPQHF. The CDR3 DNA sequence: TGTGCTAGTGGTTTGTCAGGAAGCAATCAGCCCCAGCATTTT. V gene TRBV12-5 combines with J gene TRBJ1-5; D remains ambiguous. This CDR3 has 14 residues. Germline V CDR1 and CDR2: LGHNT, FRNRAP. Trimming took 2 bases from V and 1 from J, leaving 6 bases between them. Full variable domain (outside the CDR3, taken from reference TRBV12-5 and TRBJ1-5): DARVTQTPRHKVTEMGQEVTMRCQPILGHNTVFWYRQTMMQGLELLAYFRNRAPLDDSGMPKDRFSAEMPDATLATLKIQPSEPRDSAVYFCASGLSGSNQPQHFGDGTRLSIL.

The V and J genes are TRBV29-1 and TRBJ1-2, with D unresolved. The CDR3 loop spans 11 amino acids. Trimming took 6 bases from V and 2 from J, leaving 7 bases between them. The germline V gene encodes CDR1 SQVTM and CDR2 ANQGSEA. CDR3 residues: CSVRTNYGYTF. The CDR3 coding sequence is TGCAGCGTCAGAACAAACTATGGCTACACCTTC.

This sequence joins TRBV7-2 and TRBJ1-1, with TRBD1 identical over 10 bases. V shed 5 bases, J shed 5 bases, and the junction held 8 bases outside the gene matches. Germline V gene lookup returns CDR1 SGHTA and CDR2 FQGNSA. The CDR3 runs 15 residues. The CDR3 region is CASSHMDRGTTEAFF. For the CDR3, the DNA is TGTGCCAGCAGCCACATGGACAGGGGGACGACTGAAGCTTTCTTT.

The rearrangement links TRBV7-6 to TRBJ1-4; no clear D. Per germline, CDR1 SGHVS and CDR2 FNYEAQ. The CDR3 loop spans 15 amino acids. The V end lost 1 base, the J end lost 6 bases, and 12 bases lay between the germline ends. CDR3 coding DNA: TGTGCCAGCAGCTTAGGAGCCGCCGGTCATGAAAAACTGTTTTTT. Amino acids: CASSLGAAGHEKLFF. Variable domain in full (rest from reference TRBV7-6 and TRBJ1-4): GAGVSQSPRYKVTKRGQDVALRCDPISGHVSLYWYRQALGQGPEFLTYFNYEAQQDKSGLPNDRFSAERPEGSISTLTIQRTEQRDSAMYRCASSLGAAGHEKLFFGSGTQLSVL.

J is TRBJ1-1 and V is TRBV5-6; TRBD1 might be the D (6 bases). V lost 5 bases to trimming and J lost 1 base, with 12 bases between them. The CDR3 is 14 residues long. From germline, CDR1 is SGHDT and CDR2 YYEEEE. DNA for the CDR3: TGTGCCAGCAGGGTATCGACAGGGAACACTGAAGCTTTCTTT. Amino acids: CASRVSTGNTEAFF.